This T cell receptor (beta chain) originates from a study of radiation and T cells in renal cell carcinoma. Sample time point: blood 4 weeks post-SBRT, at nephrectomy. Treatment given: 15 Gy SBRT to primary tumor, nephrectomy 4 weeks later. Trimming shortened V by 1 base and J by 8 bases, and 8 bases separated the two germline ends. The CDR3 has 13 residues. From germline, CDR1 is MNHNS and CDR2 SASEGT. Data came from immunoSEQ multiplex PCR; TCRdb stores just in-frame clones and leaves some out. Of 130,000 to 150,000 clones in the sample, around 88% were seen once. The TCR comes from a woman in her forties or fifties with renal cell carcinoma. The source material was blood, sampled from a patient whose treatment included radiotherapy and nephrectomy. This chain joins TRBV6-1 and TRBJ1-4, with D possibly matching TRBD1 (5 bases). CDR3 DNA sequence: TGTGCCAGCAGTGAAGTCTGGGGGGAAAAACTGTTTTTT. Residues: CASSEVWGEKLFF.